This TCR beta chain was found in a study of T cells in localized non-small cell lung cancer. Some clones are missing from TCRdb's copy, which holds only in-frame ones; the method was immunoSEQ multiplex PCR. Of 20,000 to 25,000 clones listed, more than 75% are singletons. With 0 bases clipped from V and 3 bases from J, the junction kept 6 bases outside the gene matches. CDR1 LNHNV and CDR2 YYDKDF come from the germline V gene (reference sequence). There are 16 residues in the CDR3. The sequence was obtained from a man between 40 and 69 years old with stage II lung adenocarcinoma. Source: PBMCs, taken before any cancer treatment. The chain is built from TRBV15 and TRBJ2-7; 9 positions match TRBD1. The CDR3 here is CATSRDFTGGFYEQYF. In DNA form, the CDR3 reads TGTGCCACCAGCAGAGATTTCACAGGGGGCTTCTACGAGCAGTACTTC.